The entry below describes one T cell receptor (beta chain). Its antigen is still unknown. It has no much larger one-base neighbor in the sample; base qualities were not kept. The germline V gene (reference sequence) supplies CDR1 SEHNR and CDR2 FQNEAQ. V has 5 bases trimmed and J has 6 bases trimmed; junction bases matching no gene number 12. Taken from cysteine to phenylalanine, the CDR3 has 15 residues. Just CDR3 DNA is preserved here, 45 bases in frame from base 1. The library was obtained by the immunoSEQ multiplex PCR assay. TCRdb obtained this table from immuneACCESS and retained in-frame rearrangements with V and J assigned. These tables miss some clones; where compared with another copy, unresolved V genes account for less than half of the shortfall, and the remainder is unexplained. This sample is represented by under 200,000 clones; 96% of them were singletons. The ten largest account for over 1% of the sample.

The sample originates from a study of control samples from healthy donors and cancer patients (dated by TCRdb to 2018 to 2021). Sequencing was performed on blood. The sequence links TRBV7-9 to TRBJ2-7; 8 junctional bases match TRBD1. The TCR originated in a woman in her 30s in good health. The CDR3 protein is CASSPYRGESSEQYF. The DNA reads as follows: TGTGCCAGCAGCCCGTACAGGGGGGAATCTTCCGAGCAGTACTTC.